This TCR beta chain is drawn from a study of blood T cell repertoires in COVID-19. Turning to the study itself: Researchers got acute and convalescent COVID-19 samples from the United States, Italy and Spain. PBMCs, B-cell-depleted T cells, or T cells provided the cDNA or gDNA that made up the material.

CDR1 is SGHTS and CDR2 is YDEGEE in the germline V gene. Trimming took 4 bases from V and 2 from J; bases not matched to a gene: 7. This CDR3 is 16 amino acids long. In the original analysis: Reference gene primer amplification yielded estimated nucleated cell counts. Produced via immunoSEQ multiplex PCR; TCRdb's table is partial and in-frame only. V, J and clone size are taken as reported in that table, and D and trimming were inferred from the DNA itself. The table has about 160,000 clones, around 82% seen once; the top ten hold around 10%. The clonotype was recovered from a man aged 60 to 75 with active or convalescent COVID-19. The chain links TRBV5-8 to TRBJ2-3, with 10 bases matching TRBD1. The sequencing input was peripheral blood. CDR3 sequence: CASSTGQGRITDTQYF. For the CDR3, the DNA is TGTGCCAGCAGCACGGGACAGGGGCGGATCACAGATACGCAGTATTTT.